Below are 2 T cell receptor beta chains sequenced from a single sample in a study of low-dose radiotherapy and immunotherapy resistance in tumors. Time point reported: before trial treatment. With TRAV- and TRBV-specific primers, first-strand cDNA was made, covering the alpha and beta chains. The TCRs were subjected to amplification over 20 PCR cycles employing a constant-region primer in conjunction with a V-primer adapter. TCRdb re-derived calls from the reads in MiXCR, one entry per CDR3 protein. The sample lists around 79,000 distinct CDR3 sequences; 18% were seen once. The sample was PBMCs, taken before treatment. The receptors shown here come from a male donor with prostate cancer.

There are many counts of this clonotype. The chain links TRBV11-2 to TRBJ2-1; 12 bases are shared with TRBD2. Looked up from germline, CDR1 is SGHAT and CDR2 is FQNNGV. This CDR3 is 20 amino acids long. J gave up 2 bases and V 5 bases, and 16 bases lay outside the gene matches. Here the CDR3 reads CASSKARTSGTHGAYNEQFF. The CDR3 region has the DNA TGTGCCAGCAGCAAAGCACGGACTAGCGGGACCCACGGGGCCTACAATGAGCAGTTCTTC.

This clonotype was observed many times. The rearrangement links TRBV5-1 to TRBJ2-2; a weak D match, TRBD2 (5 bases). In germline, CDR1 is SGHRS, CDR2 YFSETQ. Trimming removed 0 bases at V and 0 bases at J, with 9 bases between. The CDR3 consists of 16 residues. Written as DNA, the CDR3 is TGCGCCAGCAGCTTGGGACTACTACCGAACACCGGGGAGCTGTTTTTT. Translating it yields CASSLGLLPNTGELFF.